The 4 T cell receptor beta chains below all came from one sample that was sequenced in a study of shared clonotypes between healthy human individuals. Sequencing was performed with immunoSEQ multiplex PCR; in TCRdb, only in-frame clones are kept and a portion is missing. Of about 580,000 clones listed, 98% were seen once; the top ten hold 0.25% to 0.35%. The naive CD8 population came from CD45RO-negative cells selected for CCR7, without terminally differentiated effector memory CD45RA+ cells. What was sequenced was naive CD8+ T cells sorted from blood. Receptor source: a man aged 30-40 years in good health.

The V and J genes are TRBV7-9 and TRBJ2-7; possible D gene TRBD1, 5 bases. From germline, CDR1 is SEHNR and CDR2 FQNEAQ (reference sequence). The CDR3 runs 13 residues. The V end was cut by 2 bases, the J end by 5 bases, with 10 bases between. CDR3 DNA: TGTGCCAGCAGCTTATTTGTCAGGGACGAGCAGTACTTC. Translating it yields CASSLFVRDEQYF.

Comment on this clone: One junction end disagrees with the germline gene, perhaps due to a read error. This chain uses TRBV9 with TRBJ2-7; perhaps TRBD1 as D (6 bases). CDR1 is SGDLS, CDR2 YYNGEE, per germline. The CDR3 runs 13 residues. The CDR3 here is CAGSTGSSYEQYF. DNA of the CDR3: TGTGCCGGCAGTACAGGGAGCTCCTACGAGCAGTACTTC.

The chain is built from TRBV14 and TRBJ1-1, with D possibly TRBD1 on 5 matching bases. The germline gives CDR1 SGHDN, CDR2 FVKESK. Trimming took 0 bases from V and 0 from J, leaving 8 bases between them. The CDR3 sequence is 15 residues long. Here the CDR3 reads CASSQDPGVNTEAFF. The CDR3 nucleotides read TGTGCCAGCAGCCAAGACCCGGGGGTGAACACTGAAGCTTTCTTT. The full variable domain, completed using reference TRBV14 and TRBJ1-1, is EAGVTQFPSHSVIEKGQTVTLRCDPISGHDNLYWYRRVMGKEIKFLLHFVKESKQDESGMPNNRFLAERTGGTYSTLKVQPAELEDSGVYFCASSQDPGVNTEAFFGQGTRLTVV.

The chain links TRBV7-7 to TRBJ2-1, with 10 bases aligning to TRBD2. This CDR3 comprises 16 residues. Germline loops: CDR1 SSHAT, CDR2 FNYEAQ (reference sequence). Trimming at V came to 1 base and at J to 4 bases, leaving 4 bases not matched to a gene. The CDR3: CASSLEPSGRYNEQFF. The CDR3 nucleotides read TGTGCCAGCAGCTTAGAGCCTAGCGGGAGATACAATGAGCAGTTCTTC.